The 20 T cell receptor beta chains in this list originate from one sample, sequenced in a study of blood T cell repertoires in COVID-19. TCRdb's copy holds only in-frame clones and misses some; the assay was immunoSEQ multiplex PCR. The table records about 350,000 clones, over 85% of them present only once. The sequencing input was peripheral blood. The source of these receptors is a woman in her sixties with COVID-19, enrolled during active disease.

The V call is TRBV3-1 (or the pseudogene TRBV3-2), the J call TRBJ1-6; D perhaps matches TRBD1 (6 bases). Germline CDR1 is LGHDT and CDR2 is YNNKEL (reference sequence). Trimming cost V 7 bases and J 9 bases, with 13 bases left between them. The CDR3 has 13 amino acids. This CDR3 is CASTAGGSSPLHF. The CDR3 DNA reads TGTGCCAGCACCGCGGGGGGCAGTTCACCCCTCCACTTT.

The chain couples TRBV5-1 to TRBJ1-6; D call uncertain. Germline V gene lookup returns CDR1 SGHRS and CDR2 YFSETQ. The V end lost 3 bases, the J end lost 3 bases, and 4 bases lay between the germline ends. This CDR3 has 13 amino acids. CDR3 DNA: TGCGCCAGCAGCTCAGGCTATAATTCACCCCTCCACTTT. Amino acids: CASSSGYNSPLHF. Variable domain in full (rest from reference TRBV5-1 and TRBJ1-6): KAGVTQTPRYLIKTRGQQVTLSCSPISGHRSVSWYQQTPGQGLQFLFEYFSETQRNKGNFPGRFSGRQFSNSRSEMNVSTLELGDSALYLCASSSGYNSPLHFGNGTRLTVT.

This chain uses TRBV28 with TRBJ1-5; D ambiguous. Germline CDR1 and CDR2: MDHEN and SYDVKM. V shed 4 bases and J shed 0 bases, with 22 bases lying between them. This CDR3 is built from 19 residues. CDR3 protein: CASSSLGLVKENSNQPQHF. The DNA of the CDR3 is TGTGCCAGCAGTTCCCTGGGCCTCGTTAAAGAGAATAGCAATCAGCCCCAGCATTTT.

This sequence joins TRBV5-1 and TRBJ1-2; a weak D match, TRBD1 (6 bases). Trimming stripped 3 bases from V and 2 bases from J, with 14 bases between. Per germline, CDR1 SGHRS and CDR2 YFSETQ. CDR3 length: 15 residues. The CDR3 DNA reads as TGCGCCAGCAGCTCAGGGGCCACCTTGAACTATGGCTACACCTTC. This sequence encodes CASSSGATLNYGYTF.

The chain carries TRBV19 and TRBJ1-5, with 7 bases matching TRBD1. The trim removed 3 bases at V and 4 bases at J, leaving 12 bases unmatched. Per the germline V gene, CDR1 is LNHDA and CDR2 is SQIVND (reference sequence). The CDR3 has 17 amino acids. CDR3 residues: CASSMYRGGGRNQPQHF. The DNA of the CDR3 is TGTGCCAGTAGTATGTACAGGGGTGGGGGAAGAAATCAGCCCCAGCATTTT.

The chain employs TRBV29-1 and TRBJ1-1; the match to TRBD1 covers 8 bases. Germline V CDR1 and CDR2: SQVTM, ANQGSEA. The CDR3 has 13 residues. CDR3 amino acids: CGAESSQGAEAFF. The CDR3 nucleotides are TGCGGCGCCGAAAGTTCACAGGGGGCTGAAGCTTTCTTT.

The chain is built from TRBV10-2 and TRBJ2-2; TRBD1 agrees at 9 bases. V dropped 7 bases and J dropped 5; count of bases not matched to a gene: 5. CDR1 is WSHSY and CDR2 is SAAADI in the germline V gene. CDR3 size: 14 residues. Written as DNA, the CDR3 is TGCGCCAGCAAGGGACAGGGAATTACCGGGGAGCTGTTTTTT. Its protein is CASKGQGITGELFF.

This chain links TRBV24-1 with TRBJ1-2, with unresolved D. The ends were cut back, 2 bases at V and 6 bases at J, with 12 bases in the middle. CDR3 length: 14 amino acids. CDR1 KGHDR and CDR2 SFDVKD come from the germline V gene. CDR3 nucleotide sequence: TGTGCCACCAGTGATTCCCCGGGAGGCCATGGCTACACCTTC. Its translation: CATSDSPGGHGYTF.

The gene calls are TRBV6-5 and TRBJ1-2; 7 bases line up with TRBD1. Unmatched junction bases numbered 11, after V lost 6 bases and J lost 7 bases. This CDR3 is 14 amino acids long. Germline loops: CDR1 MNHEY, CDR2 SVGAGI. The CDR3 coding sequence is TGTGCCAGCAGCCGGACAGGAGAGGATCGTGGCTACACCTTC. Protein product: CASSRTGEDRGYTF.

The CDR3 region has the DNA TGTGCCAGCAGTTACTCTGCGAAGCCCACAGATACGCAGTATTTT. This sequence encodes CASSYSAKPTDTQYF. The chain joins TRBV6-5 to TRBJ2-3; D is unclear. The ends were cut back, 0 bases at V and 2 bases at J, with 9 bases in the middle. The CDR3 spans 15 residues. CDR1 and CDR2 (germline): MNHEY, SVGAGI.

This clone came up once. The rearrangement links TRBV7-2 to TRBJ2-1; tentative D call: TRBD2 (5 bases). Germline assignment: CDR1 SGHTA and CDR2 FQGNSA. There are 12 residues in the CDR3. Trimming took 3 bases from V and 12 from J, leaving 12 bases between them. The CDR3 nucleotides are TGTGCCAGCAGCTTCCTAGCCTCAGGGCAGTTCTTC. Protein sequence: CASSFLASGQFF.

This clone was counted once. This chain joins TRBV10-2 and TRBJ1-5; D call uncertain. The CDR3 contains 16 residues. Germline V gives CDR1 WSHSY, CDR2 SAAADI. V lost 0 bases, J lost 1 base, and 10 bases lay in between. The CDR3: CASSESWRRSNQPQHF. DNA of the CDR3: TGCGCCAGCAGTGAGTCGTGGAGACGAAGCAATCAGCCCCAGCATTTT.

J is TRBJ1-4 and V is TRBV11-2; the match to TRBD1 covers 8 bases. Germline CDR1 and CDR2: SGHAT and FQNNGV. The CDR3 has 14 residues. Trimming removed 5 bases from V and 8 bases from J; junction bases left unmatched: 7. CDR3 residues: CASSPRQGSEKLFF. CDR3 sequence (DNA): TGTGCCAGCAGCCCTAGACAGGGGAGCGAAAAACTGTTTTTT.

This CDR3 reads CASTTEWGTEAFF. The CDR3 region has the DNA TGTGCCAGCACGACAGAATGGGGCACTGAAGCTTTCTTT. The chain recombines TRBV2 with TRBJ1-1; a possible D gene is TRBD1 (5 bases). Trimming took 7 bases from V and 4 from J, leaving 13 bases between them. The CDR3 is 13 amino acids. In germline, CDR1 is SNHLY, CDR2 FYNNEI.

This chain connects TRBV6-5 to TRBJ1-5; D is ambiguous. This CDR3 region has 15 residues. Germline-derived CDR1 and CDR2 are MNHEY and SVGAGI. The germline V and J ends were trimmed by 2 bases and 4 bases, with 12 bases remaining between them. The CDR3 sequence is CASSYGSTGNQPQHF. CDR3 DNA: TGTGCCAGCAGTTACGGATCGACGGGGAATCAGCCCCAGCATTTT.

The table lists this clone with a count of one. This chain links TRBV6-5 with TRBJ2-7; D uncertain. Germline CDR1 reads MNHEY; CDR2 reads SVGAGI. The CDR3 has 16 residues. V gave up 2 bases and J gave up 0 bases, with 14 bases separating them. The DNA for the CDR3 is TGTGCCAGCAGTTACCAAATGCAGTCAAGCTCCTACGAGCAGTACTTC. This codes for CASSYQMQSSSYEQYF.

The chain has TRBV7-3 and TRBJ1-2, with D maybe TRBD1 (6 bases). The CDR3 runs to 14 residues. From germline, CDR1 is SGHTA and CDR2 FQGTGA. The V end lost 5 bases, the J end lost 4 bases, and 14 bases lay between the germline ends. The CDR3 DNA sequence: TGTGCCAGCAGCCCTCAGGGAGGGGGCTATGGCTACACCTTC. Translation: CASSPQGGGYGYTF. Looking up the rest from reference TRBV7-3 and TRBJ1-2 gives the full variable domain: GAGVSQTPSNKVTEKGKYVELRCDPISGHTALYWYRQSLGQGPEFLIYFQGTGAADDSGLPNDRFFAVRPEGSVSTLKIQRTERGDSAVYLCASSPQGGGYGYTFGSGTRLTVV.

This clone was found a few times. Other nucleotide sequences in the sample specify the same CDR3. The chain has TRBV28 and TRBJ1-1; D possibly corresponds to TRBD1 (5 bases). V was shortened by 2 bases and J by 1 base, with 8 bases between the two germline ends. CDR1 is MDHEN, CDR2 SYDVKM, per germline. The CDR3 length is 14 residues. In nucleotides, the CDR3 is TGTGCCAGCAGTTTAAGTCAGGGGAACACTGAAGCTTTCTTT. Protein product: CASSLSQGNTEAFF.

The CDR3 DNA reads TGTGCCAGCAGCCTTACTAACTTACCGGGAGCAGGAGCTTTCTTT. This sequence encodes CASSLTNLPGAGAFF. This chain uses TRBV7-2 with TRBJ1-1; D ambiguous. The V gene's germline CDR1 is SGHTA and CDR2 FQGNSA. This CDR3 is 15 amino acids long. V gave up 5 bases and J gave up 10 bases, with 23 bases separating them.

This clone was counted a single time. The chain recombines TRBV7-9 with TRBJ2-7; D not certain. V gave up 1 base and J gave up 6 bases, with 10 bases separating them. Germline V gene data show CDR1 as SEHNR and CDR2 as FQNEAQ (reference sequence). The CDR3 is made up of 13 amino acids. CDR3 loop: CASSLGSSGEQYF. The CDR3 coding sequence is TGTGCCAGCAGCTTAGGAAGCTCGGGCGAGCAGTACTTC.